Listed below are T cell receptor beta chains from one sample, sequenced in a study of response to subunit inactivated influenza vaccine. A single record per CDR3 protein comes from TCRdb applying MiXCR to the RT-PCR reads. The table lists 650,000 to 800,000 distinct CDR3 sequences, around 14% of them singletons, with 6% to 8% in the top ten. The starting material was PBMCs from blood, obtained around 15 days before vaccination. The receptor source for this set is a man aged 50-59 years who received an inactivated influenza vaccine. The CDR3 runs from the conserved cysteine through the conserved F or W. The order of the fields is V gene, J gene, D gene, clone size, CDR3 DNA, CDR3 protein. D genes are given only for firm matches. Where a row states a size, it is once, few, many or the class of an expanded clone; other rows omit it.

v_gene: TRBV30
j_gene: TRBJ1-5
d_gene: .
abundance: few
CDR3nt: TGTGCCTGGAGTTACACTCGCAATCAGCCCCAGCATTTT
CDR3aa: CAWSYTRNQPQHF

v_gene: TRBV7-6
j_gene: TRBJ1-1
d_gene: .
abundance: many
CDR3nt: TGTGCCAGCAGCGCGGGGGGCCTTGTCGGGAACACTGAAGCTTTCTTT
CDR3aa: CASSAGGLVGNTEAFF

v_gene: TRBV28
j_gene: TRBJ1-1
d_gene: TRBD1
abundance: .
CDR3nt: TGTGCCAGCAGTATCCAGGGGGCGGTTTGGACTGAAGCTTTCTTT
CDR3aa: CASSIQGAVWTEAFF

v_gene: TRBV20-1
j_gene: TRBJ2-2
d_gene: .
abundance: .
CDR3nt: TGCAGTGCTAGAGGAAGTCGGGGTTCAACCGGGGAGCTGTTTTTT
CDR3aa: CSARGSRGSTGELFF

v_gene: TRBV4-2
j_gene: TRBJ2-2
d_gene: TRBD1
abundance: once
CDR3nt: TGTGCCAGCAGTCGAGCAGGGGGTTTGGAGGCCGGGGAGCTGTTTTTT
CDR3aa: CASSRAGGLEAGELFF

v_gene: TRBV3-1
j_gene: TRBJ1-2
d_gene: .
abundance: .
CDR3nt: TGTGCCAGCAGCCATAGCAGCTATGGCTACACCTTC
CDR3aa: CASSHSSYGYTF

v_gene: TRBV9
j_gene: TRBJ2-3
d_gene: .
abundance: few
CDR3nt: TGTGCCAGCAGCTCCCGGTCGGCGACGCAGTATTTT
CDR3aa: CASSSRSATQYF

v_gene: TRBV4-2
j_gene: TRBJ2-6
d_gene: .
abundance: .
CDR3nt: TGTGCCAGCAGCCCCGAATCGCCGGGAGAGGCTGGGGCCAACGTCCTGACTTTC
CDR3aa: CASSPESPGEAGANVLTF

v_gene: TRBV2
j_gene: TRBJ1-5
d_gene: .
abundance: .
CDR3nt: TGTGCCAGCAGTCCCGACAGGAGGGATCAGCCCCAGCATTTT
CDR3aa: CASSPDRRDQPQHF

v_gene: TRBV3-1
j_gene: TRBJ2-4
d_gene: TRBD2
abundance: .
CDR3nt: TGTGCCAGCAGCCAAGATATCAGCCTAGCGGGGTTGTACTTC
CDR3aa: CASSQDISLAGLYF

v_gene: TRBV14
j_gene: TRBJ2-1
d_gene: TRBD1
abundance: .
CDR3nt: TGTGCCAGCAGCCAAGATAGGACAGGGAGGATCGGGGATGAGCAGTTCTTC
CDR3aa: CASSQDRTGRIGDEQFF

v_gene: TRBV6-5
j_gene: TRBJ1-2
d_gene: .
abundance: few
CDR3nt: TGTGCCAGCAGTTACTCGCCAGGGTCTAACTATGGCTACACCTTC
CDR3aa: CASSYSPGSNYGYTF

v_gene: TRBV5-1
j_gene: TRBJ2-4
d_gene: .
abundance: many
CDR3nt: TGCGCCAGCAGCTTGGAAGGGGCCAAAAACATTCAGTACTTC
CDR3aa: CASSLEGAKNIQYF

v_gene: TRBV7-9
j_gene: TRBJ2-7
d_gene: .
abundance: .
CDR3nt: TGTGCCAGCAGCCCAGAGCGAACGGGACGCGGCGACGTCTTC
CDR3aa: CASSPERTGRGDVF

v_gene: TRBV6-1
j_gene: TRBJ1-5
d_gene: TRBD1
abundance: .
CDR3nt: TGTGCCAGCAGAAAGGGGGCGGTCAATCAGCCCCAGCATTTT
CDR3aa: CASRKGAVNQPQHF

v_gene: TRBV7-2
j_gene: TRBJ2-5
d_gene: .
abundance: .
CDR3nt: TGTGCCAGCAGCCTCTCCAACTCCCAAGAGACCCAGTACTTC
CDR3aa: CASSLSNSQETQYF

v_gene: TRBV28
j_gene: TRBJ1-3
d_gene: .
abundance: many
CDR3nt: TGTGCCAGCAGTATCAGTTCTGGAAACACCATATATTTT
CDR3aa: CASSISSGNTIYF

v_gene: TRBV11-3
j_gene: TRBJ2-1
d_gene: .
abundance: .
CDR3nt: TGTGCCAGCAGCTTAAATAACAATGAGCAGTTCTTC
CDR3aa: CASSLNNNEQFF

v_gene: TRBV20-1
j_gene: TRBJ2-7
d_gene: .
abundance: .
CDR3nt: TGCAGTGCTAGAGATCTTGGGGGGGCCGCCCAGTACGAGCAGTACTTC
CDR3aa: CSARDLGGAAQYEQYF

v_gene: TRBV4-3
j_gene: TRBJ2-2
d_gene: .
abundance: .
CDR3nt: TGCGCCAGCAGCCAAGAGGAGGGGTACGGGGAGCTGTTTTTT
CDR3aa: CASSQEEGYGELFF

v_gene: TRBV4-3
j_gene: TRBJ1-5
d_gene: .
abundance: few
CDR3nt: TGCGCCAGCAGCCAGGGGGGGGGCCCGCCCCAGCATTTT
CDR3aa: CASSQGGGPPQHF

v_gene: TRBV12-3/TRBV12-4
j_gene: TRBJ2-5
d_gene: TRBD2
abundance: .
CDR3nt: TGTGCCAGCAGTTTACGAGCGGGGGGGGGTGAGACCCAGTACTTC
CDR3aa: CASSLRAGGGETQYF

v_gene: TRBV4-2
j_gene: TRBJ2-3
d_gene: .
abundance: .
CDR3nt: TGTGCCAGCAGCCAAGATCTTGGGGTACCGACGGATACGCAGTATTTT
CDR3aa: CASSQDLGVPTDTQYF

v_gene: TRBV10-3
j_gene: TRBJ1-2
d_gene: TRBD1
abundance: .
CDR3nt: TGTGCCATCAGCGGGACAGGGCTTGGGTATGGCTACACCTTC
CDR3aa: CAISGTGLGYGYTF

v_gene: TRBV9
j_gene: TRBJ2-1
d_gene: TRBD2
abundance: few
CDR3nt: TGTGCCAGCAGCGTAGGGCTAGCGGAGAATGAGCAGTTCTTC
CDR3aa: CASSVGLAENEQFF

v_gene: TRBV4-1
j_gene: TRBJ1-1
d_gene: .
abundance: .
CDR3nt: TGCGCCAGCAGCCAAGATCTGGGGAGCGTGAACACTGAAGCTTTCTTT
CDR3aa: CASSQDLGSVNTEAFF

v_gene: TRBV20-1
j_gene: TRBJ2-5
d_gene: TRBD1
abundance: many
CDR3nt: TGCAGTGCTGGGGACAGGGGGCTGGTAGAGACCCAGTACTTC
CDR3aa: CSAGDRGLVETQYF

v_gene: TRBV4-2
j_gene: TRBJ2-2
d_gene: .
abundance: many
CDR3nt: TGTGCCAGCAGCCAAGCGGCCTACACCGGGGAGCTGTTTTTT
CDR3aa: CASSQAAYTGELFF

v_gene: TRBV2
j_gene: TRBJ2-1
d_gene: TRBD1
abundance: .
CDR3nt: TGTGCCAGCAGTCTACAGGGGAACCAGTTCTTC
CDR3aa: CASSLQGNQFF

v_gene: TRBV7-9
j_gene: TRBJ2-2
d_gene: .
abundance: few
CDR3nt: TGTGCCAGCAGCTTAACTCCCGGGAACACCGGGGAGCTGTTTTTT
CDR3aa: CASSLTPGNTGELFF

v_gene: TRBV3-2
j_gene: TRBJ2-7
d_gene: .
abundance: few
CDR3nt: TGTGCCAGCAGCCAAGAGGCTCCCCGGACAGGGTGCGGCGACGAGCAGTACTTC
CDR3aa: CASSQEAPRTGCGDEQYF

v_gene: TRBV29-1
j_gene: TRBJ2-1
d_gene: .
abundance: few
CDR3nt: TGCAGCGTTGTTGACAGGAGCTCCTACAATGAGCAGTTCTTC
CDR3aa: CSVVDRSSYNEQFF

v_gene: TRBV7-9
j_gene: TRBJ2-1
d_gene: .
abundance: few
CDR3nt: TGTGCCAGCAGCCCTAGTAGGGACTCCTACAATGAGCAGTTCTTC
CDR3aa: CASSPSRDSYNEQFF

v_gene: TRBV29-1
j_gene: TRBJ2-1
d_gene: .
abundance: .
CDR3nt: TGCAGCGTTGAAGTCGGTGAGCAGTTCTTC
CDR3aa: CSVEVGEQFF

v_gene: TRBV20-1
j_gene: TRBJ2-7
d_gene: TRBD2
abundance: few
CDR3nt: TGCAGTGCTAGGACCGGGACTACCTCCTCCTACGAGCAGTACTTC
CDR3aa: CSARTGTTSSYEQYF

v_gene: TRBV29-1
j_gene: TRBJ2-1
d_gene: TRBD2
abundance: .
CDR3nt: TGCAGCGTTCACACTAGCGGGGGGAGCAATGAGCAGTTCTTC
CDR3aa: CSVHTSGGSNEQFF

v_gene: TRBV5-4
j_gene: TRBJ2-6
d_gene: .
abundance: few
CDR3nt: TGTGCCAGCAGACAACCAGGGCGGAGCTCTGGGGCCAACGTCCTGACTTTC
CDR3aa: CASRQPGRSSGANVLTF

v_gene: TRBV12-3/TRBV12-4
j_gene: TRBJ2-2
d_gene: .
abundance: few
CDR3nt: TGTGCCAGCAGTTTAGGGTTGGGGTTAACCGGGGAGCTGTTTTTT
CDR3aa: CASSLGLGLTGELFF

v_gene: TRBV6-5
j_gene: TRBJ2-3
d_gene: TRBD1
abundance: .
CDR3nt: TGTGCCAGCAGTTACTCGACCGGGACAGGGATAGATACGCAGTATTTT
CDR3aa: CASSYSTGTGIDTQYF

v_gene: TRBV10-3
j_gene: TRBJ1-5
d_gene: TRBD1
abundance: few
CDR3nt: TGTGCCATCAGTAACTCGGACAGGGGGTCCCAGCATTTT
CDR3aa: CAISNSDRGSQHF

v_gene: TRBV5-1
j_gene: TRBJ1-6
d_gene: TRBD1
abundance: .
CDR3nt: TGCGCCAGCAGCCGGGACAGTAGGGATTCACCCCTCCACTTT
CDR3aa: CASSRDSRDSPLHF

v_gene: TRBV4-2
j_gene: TRBJ1-4
d_gene: .
abundance: few
CDR3nt: TGTGCCAGCAGCACATCGGCGGGATCTAATGAAAAACTGTTTTTT
CDR3aa: CASSTSAGSNEKLFF